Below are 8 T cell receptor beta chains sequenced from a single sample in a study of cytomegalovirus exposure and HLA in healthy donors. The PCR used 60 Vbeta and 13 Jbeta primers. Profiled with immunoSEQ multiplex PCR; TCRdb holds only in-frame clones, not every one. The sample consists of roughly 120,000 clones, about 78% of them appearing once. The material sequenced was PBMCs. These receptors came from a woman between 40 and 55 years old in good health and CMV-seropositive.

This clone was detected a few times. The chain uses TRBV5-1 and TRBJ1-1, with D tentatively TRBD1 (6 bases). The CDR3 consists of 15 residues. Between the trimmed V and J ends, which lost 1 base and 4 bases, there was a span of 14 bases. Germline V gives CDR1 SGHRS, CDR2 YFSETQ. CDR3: CASSLKGGEGTEAFF. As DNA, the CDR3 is TGCGCCAGCAGCTTGAAAGGGGGTGAGGGCACTGAAGCTTTCTTT.

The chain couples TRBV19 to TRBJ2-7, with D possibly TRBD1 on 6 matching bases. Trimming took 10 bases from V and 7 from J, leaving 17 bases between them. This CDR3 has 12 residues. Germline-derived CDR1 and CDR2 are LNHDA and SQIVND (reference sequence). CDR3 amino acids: CATKTGLGEQYF. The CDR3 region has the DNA TGTGCCACCAAGACAGGTCTTGGGGAGCAGTACTTC.

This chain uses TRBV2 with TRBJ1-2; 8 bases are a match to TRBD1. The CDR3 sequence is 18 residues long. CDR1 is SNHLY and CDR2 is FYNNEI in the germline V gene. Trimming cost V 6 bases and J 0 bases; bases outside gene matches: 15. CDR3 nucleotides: TGTGCCAGCAGCCGAGGATGGACAGGGAGTTCCTCTAACTATGGCTACACCTTC. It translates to CASSRGWTGSSSNYGYTF.

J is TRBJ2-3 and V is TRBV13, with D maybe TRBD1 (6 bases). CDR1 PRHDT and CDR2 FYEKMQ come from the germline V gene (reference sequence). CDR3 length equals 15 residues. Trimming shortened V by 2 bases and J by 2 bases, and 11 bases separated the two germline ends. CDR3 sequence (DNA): TGTGCCAGCAGCTTACTGTCAGGGGACACAGATACGCAGTATTTT. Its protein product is CASSLLSGDTDTQYF. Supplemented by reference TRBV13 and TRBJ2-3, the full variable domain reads AAGVIQSPRHLIKEKRETATLKCYPIPRHDTVYWYQQGPGQDPQFLISFYEKMQSDKGSIPDRFSAQQFSDYHSELNMSSLELGDSALYFCASSLLSGDTDTQYFGPGTRLTVL.

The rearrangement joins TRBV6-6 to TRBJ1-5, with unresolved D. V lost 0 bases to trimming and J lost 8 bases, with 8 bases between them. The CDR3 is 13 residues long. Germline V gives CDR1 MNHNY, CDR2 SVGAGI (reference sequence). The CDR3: CASSYSPVEPQHF. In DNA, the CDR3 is TGTGCCAGCAGTTACTCGCCGGTGGAGCCCCAGCATTTT.

This CDR3 is CASSQGQANTEAFF. The CDR3 DNA is TGTGCCAGCAGCCAGGGACAGGCGAACACTGAAGCTTTCTTT. This chain uses TRBV7-3 with TRBJ1-1; 8 bases line up with TRBD1. V lost 5 bases to trimming and J lost 1 base; unmatched junction nucleotides: 3. In germline, CDR1 is SGHTA, CDR2 FQGTGA. CDR3 size: 14 residues.

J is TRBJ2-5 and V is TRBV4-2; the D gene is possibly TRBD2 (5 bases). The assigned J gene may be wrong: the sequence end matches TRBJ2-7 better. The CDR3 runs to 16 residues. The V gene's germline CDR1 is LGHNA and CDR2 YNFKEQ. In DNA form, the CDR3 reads TGTGCCAGCAGCCACAACAGAGGGCAGAGCTCCTACGAGCAGTACTTC. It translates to CASSHNRGQSSYEQYF.

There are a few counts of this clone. CDR3 protein: CASSPRGTSGAWDTDTQYF. CDR3 nucleotide sequence: TGTGCCAGCAGCCCCCGTGGGACTAGCGGGGCGTGGGACACAGATACGCAGTATTTT. The V gene is TRBV9, the J gene TRBJ2-3; 13 nucleotides align to TRBD2. This CDR3 contains 19 residues. After removal of 4 bases from V and 2 bases from J, the junction contained 13 bases not matched to a gene. The V gene's germline CDR1 is SGDLS and CDR2 YYNGEE.